This T cell receptor (beta chain) derives from a study of glioma-infiltrating T cells after dendritic cell vaccination. Described time point: after dendritic cell vaccination, including at tumor progression/relapse. The CDR3 totals 15 residues. The germline CDR1 and CDR2 sequences are ENHRY and SYGVKD. Trimming at V came to 6 bases and at J to 4 bases, leaving 5 bases not matched to a gene. Clones were read by immunoSEQ multiplex PCR, and TCRdb kept only the in-frame ones, dropping some. The data hold approximately 60,000 clones, with roughly 86% observed a single time. This specimen was blood, taken after dendritic cell vaccination. The sequence derives from a human donor with glioblastoma. The rearrangement uses TRBV10-3 and TRBJ2-1; 11 positions match TRBD2. The CDR3: CAISLSGGDYNEQFF. CDR3 nucleotides: TGTGCCATCAGCCTTAGCGGGGGGGATTACAATGAGCAGTTCTTC.